The source of this TCR beta chain is a study of response to subunit inactivated influenza vaccine. Study-wide findings and caveats: Authors suggested that a seasonal influenza vaccination recruits few new T cells each time.

J was trimmed by 2 bases and V by 2 bases; bases with no gene match: 8. Looked up from germline, CDR1 is SNHLY and CDR2 is FYNNEI. The CDR3 loop spans 16 amino acids. As regards this clonotype: What it recognizes is unknown.

Using its own MiXCR run on the RT-PCR reads, TCRdb lists one record per CDR3 protein. The profile shows hundreds of thousands of distinct CDR3 sequences, 15% to 19% of them singletons. This rearrangement joins TRBV2 to TRBJ1-2; 7 bases fit TRBD1. The sequencing here drew on PBMCs from blood, taken about 12 days after vaccination. The sequence came from a man in his fifties who received an inactivated influenza vaccine. The CDR3 sequence: CASSESRQGGNYGYTF. DNA of the CDR3: TGTGCCAGCAGTGAAAGTCGGCAGGGGGGGAACTATGGCTACACCTTC. Variable domain in full (rest from reference TRBV2 and TRBJ1-2): EPEVTQTPSHQVTQMGQEVILRCVPISNHLYFYWYRQILGQKVEFLVSFYNNEISEKSEIFDDQFSVERPDGSNFTLKIRSTKLEDSAMYFCASSESRQGGNYGYTFGSGTRLTVV.